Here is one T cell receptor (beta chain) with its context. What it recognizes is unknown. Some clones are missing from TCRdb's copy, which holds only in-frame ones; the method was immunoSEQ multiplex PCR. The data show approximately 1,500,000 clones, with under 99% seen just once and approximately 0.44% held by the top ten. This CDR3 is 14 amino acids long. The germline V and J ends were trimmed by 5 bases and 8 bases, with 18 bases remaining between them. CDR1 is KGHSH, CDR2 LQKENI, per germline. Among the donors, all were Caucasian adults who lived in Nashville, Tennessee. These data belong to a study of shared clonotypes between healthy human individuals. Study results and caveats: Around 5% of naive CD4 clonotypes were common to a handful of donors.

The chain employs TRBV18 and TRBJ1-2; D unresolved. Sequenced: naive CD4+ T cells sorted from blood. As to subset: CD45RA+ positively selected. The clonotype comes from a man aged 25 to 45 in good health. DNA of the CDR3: TGTGCCAGCTCAACCCAGAGTCCAGCTCTGGGCTACACCTTC. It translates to CASSTQSPALGYTF.